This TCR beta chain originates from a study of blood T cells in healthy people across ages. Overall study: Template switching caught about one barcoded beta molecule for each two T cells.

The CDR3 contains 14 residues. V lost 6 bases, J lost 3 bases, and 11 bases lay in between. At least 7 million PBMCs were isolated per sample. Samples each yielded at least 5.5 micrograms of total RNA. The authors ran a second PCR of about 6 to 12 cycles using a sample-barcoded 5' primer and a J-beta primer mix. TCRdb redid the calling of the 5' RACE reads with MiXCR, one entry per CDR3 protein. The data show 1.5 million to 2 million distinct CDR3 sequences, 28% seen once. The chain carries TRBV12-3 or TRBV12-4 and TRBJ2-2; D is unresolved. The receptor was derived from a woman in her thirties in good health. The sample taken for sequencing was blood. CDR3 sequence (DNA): TGTGCCAGCAGGTCCGCACCAGACACCGGGGAGCTGTTTTTT. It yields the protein CASRSAPDTGELFF.